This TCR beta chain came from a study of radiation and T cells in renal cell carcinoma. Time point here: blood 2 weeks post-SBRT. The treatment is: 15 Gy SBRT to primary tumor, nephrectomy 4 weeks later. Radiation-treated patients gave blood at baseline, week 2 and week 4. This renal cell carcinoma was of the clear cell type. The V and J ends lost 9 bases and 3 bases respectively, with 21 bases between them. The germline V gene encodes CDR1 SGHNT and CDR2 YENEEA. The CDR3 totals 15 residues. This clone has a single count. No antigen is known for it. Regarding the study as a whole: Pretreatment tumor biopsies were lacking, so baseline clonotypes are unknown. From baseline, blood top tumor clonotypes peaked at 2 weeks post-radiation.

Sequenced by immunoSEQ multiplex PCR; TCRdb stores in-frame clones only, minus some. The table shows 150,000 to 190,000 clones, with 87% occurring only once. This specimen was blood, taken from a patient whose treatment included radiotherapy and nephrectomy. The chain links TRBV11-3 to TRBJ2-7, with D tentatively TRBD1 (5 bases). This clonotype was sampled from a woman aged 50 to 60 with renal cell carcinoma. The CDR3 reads CARSPRVRWHYEQYF. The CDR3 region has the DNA TGTGCCAGGAGCCCCAGGGTAAGGTGGCACTACGAGCAGTACTTC.